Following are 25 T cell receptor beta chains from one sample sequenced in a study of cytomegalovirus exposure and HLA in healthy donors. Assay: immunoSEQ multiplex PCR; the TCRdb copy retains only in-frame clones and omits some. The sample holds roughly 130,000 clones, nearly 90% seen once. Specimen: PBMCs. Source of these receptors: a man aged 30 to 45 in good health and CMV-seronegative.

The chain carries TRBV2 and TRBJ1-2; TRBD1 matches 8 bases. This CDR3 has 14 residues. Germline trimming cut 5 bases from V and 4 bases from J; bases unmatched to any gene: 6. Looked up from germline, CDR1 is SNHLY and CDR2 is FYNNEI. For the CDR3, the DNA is TGTGCCAGCAGTTCAGGGGGCGACCTCTATGGCTACACCTTC. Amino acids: CASSSGGDLYGYTF.

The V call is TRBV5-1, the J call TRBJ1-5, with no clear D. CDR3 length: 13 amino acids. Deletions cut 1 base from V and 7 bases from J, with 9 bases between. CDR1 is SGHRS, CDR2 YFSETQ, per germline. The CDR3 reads CASSLNAGQPQHF. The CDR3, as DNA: TGCGCCAGCAGCTTGAACGCGGGGCAGCCCCAGCATTTT.

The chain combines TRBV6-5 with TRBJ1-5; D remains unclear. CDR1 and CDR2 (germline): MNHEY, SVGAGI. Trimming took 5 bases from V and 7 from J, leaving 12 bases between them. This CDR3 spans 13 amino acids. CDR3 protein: CASSLLSGQPQHF. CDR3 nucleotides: TGTGCCAGCAGTCTTTTGTCCGGGCAGCCCCAGCATTTT.

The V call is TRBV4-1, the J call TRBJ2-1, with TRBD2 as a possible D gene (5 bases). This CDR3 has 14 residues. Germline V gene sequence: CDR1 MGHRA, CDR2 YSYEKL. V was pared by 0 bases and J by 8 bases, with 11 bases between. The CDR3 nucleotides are TGCGCCAGCAGCCAAGATAGGTACGGGGATGAGCAGTTCTTC. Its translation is CASSQDRYGDEQFF.

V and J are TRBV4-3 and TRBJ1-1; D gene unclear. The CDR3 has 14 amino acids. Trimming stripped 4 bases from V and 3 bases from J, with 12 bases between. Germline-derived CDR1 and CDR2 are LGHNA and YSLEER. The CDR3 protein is CASSPPGRDTEAFF. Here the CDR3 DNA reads TGCGCCAGCAGCCCCCCCGGGAGGGACACTGAAGCTTTCTTT.

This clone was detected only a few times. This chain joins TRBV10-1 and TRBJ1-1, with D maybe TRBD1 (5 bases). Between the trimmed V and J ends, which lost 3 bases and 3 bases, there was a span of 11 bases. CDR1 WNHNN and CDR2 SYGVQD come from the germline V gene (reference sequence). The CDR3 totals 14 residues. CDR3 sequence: CASSDPGEDTEAFF. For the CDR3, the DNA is TGCGCCAGCAGTGATCCGGGGGAGGACACTGAAGCTTTCTTT.

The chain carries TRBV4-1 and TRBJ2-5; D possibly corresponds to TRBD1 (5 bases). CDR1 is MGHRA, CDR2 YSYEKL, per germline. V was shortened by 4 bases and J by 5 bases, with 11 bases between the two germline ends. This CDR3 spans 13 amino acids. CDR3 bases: TGCGCCAGCAGCCTCATCAGGGATGAGACCCAGTACTTC. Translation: CASSLIRDETQYF.

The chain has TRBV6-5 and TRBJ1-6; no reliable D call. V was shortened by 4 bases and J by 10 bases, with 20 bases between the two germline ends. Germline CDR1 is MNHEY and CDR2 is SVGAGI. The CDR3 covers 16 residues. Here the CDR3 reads CASSLDREYKESPLHF. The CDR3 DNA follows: TGTGCCAGCAGTTTAGACCGGGAATACAAGGAATCACCCCTCCACTTT.

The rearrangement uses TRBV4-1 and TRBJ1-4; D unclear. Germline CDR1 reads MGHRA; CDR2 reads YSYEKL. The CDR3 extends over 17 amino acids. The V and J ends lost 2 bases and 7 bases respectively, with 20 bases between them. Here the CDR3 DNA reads TGCGCCAGCAGCCAACCTACGCCCGGGAGGACCAGTGAAAAACTGTTTTTT. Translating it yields CASSQPTPGRTSEKLFF.

The CDR3 DNA reads as TGTGCCAGCAGCCAAGTATGGGGCGGTTATGAAAAACTGTTTTTT. Translated: CASSQVWGGYEKLFF. This chain joins TRBV14 and TRBJ1-4; a possible D gene is TRBD1 (5 bases). V dropped 1 base and J dropped 6 bases, with 12 bases sitting between them. Germline CDR1 SGHDN, CDR2 FVKESK. This CDR3 is 15 amino acids long.

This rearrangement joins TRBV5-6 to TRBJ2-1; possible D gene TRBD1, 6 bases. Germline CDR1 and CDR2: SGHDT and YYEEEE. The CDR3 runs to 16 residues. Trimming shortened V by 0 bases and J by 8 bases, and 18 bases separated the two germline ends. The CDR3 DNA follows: TGTGCCAGCAGCTTGGACCCAGGGGTCGGGACCGATGAGCAGTTCTTC. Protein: CASSLDPGVGTDEQFF.

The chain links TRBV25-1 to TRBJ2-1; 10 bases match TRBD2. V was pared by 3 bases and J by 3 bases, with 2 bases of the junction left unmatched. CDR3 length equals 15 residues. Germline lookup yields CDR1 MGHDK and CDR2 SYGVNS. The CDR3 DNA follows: TGTGCCAGCAGTGACTGGACTAGCGGCTACAATGAGCAGTTCTTC. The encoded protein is CASSDWTSGYNEQFF.

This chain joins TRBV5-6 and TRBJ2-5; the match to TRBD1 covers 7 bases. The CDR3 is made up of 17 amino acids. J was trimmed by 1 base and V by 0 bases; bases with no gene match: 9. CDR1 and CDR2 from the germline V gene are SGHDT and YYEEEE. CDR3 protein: CASSLGGWTGTQETQYF. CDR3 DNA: TGTGCCAGCAGCTTGGGGGGGTGGACAGGTACCCAAGAGACCCAGTACTTC.

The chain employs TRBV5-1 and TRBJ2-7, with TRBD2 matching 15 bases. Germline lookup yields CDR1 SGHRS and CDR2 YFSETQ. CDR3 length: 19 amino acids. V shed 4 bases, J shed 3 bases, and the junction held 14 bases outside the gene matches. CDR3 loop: CASSLDGTSGGTHLYEQYF. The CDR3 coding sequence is TGCGCCAGCAGCCTTGACGGGACTAGCGGGGGGACCCACCTCTACGAGCAGTACTTC.

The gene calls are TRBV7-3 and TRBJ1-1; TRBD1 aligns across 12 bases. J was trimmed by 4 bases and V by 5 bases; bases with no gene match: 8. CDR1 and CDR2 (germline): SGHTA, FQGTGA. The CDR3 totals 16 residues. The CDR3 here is CASSPRGQGAPTEAFF. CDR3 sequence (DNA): TGTGCCAGCAGCCCTAGGGGACAGGGGGCGCCCACTGAAGCTTTCTTT. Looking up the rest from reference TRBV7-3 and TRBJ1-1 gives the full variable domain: GAGVSQTPSNKVTEKGKYVELRCDPISGHTALYWYRQSLGQGPEFLIYFQGTGAADDSGLPNDRFFAVRPEGSVSTLKIQRTERGDSAVYLCASSPRGQGAPTEAFFGQGTRLTVV.

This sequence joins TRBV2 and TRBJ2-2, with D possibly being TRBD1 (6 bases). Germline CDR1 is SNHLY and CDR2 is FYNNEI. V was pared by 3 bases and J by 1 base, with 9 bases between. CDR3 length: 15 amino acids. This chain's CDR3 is CASSEQGMNTGELFF. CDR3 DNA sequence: TGTGCCAGCAGTGAGCAGGGGATGAACACCGGGGAGCTGTTTTTT.

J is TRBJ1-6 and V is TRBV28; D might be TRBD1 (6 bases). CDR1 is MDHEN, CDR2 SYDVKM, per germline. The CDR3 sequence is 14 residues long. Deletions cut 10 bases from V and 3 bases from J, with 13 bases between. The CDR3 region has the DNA TGTGCCACTAGAGGACAGATCTATAATTCACCCCTCCACTTT. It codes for CATRGQIYNSPLHF.

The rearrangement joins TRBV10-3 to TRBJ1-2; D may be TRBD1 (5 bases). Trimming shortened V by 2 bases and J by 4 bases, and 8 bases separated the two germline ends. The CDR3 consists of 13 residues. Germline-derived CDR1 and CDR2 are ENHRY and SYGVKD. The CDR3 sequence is CAISEQGGYGYTF. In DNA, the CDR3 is TGTGCCATCAGTGAGCAGGGTGGCTATGGCTACACCTTC.

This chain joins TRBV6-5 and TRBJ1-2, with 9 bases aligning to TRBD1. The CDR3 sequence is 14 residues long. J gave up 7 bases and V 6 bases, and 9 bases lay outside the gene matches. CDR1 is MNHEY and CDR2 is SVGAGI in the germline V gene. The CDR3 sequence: CASSWDRASSGYTF. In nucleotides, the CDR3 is TGTGCCAGCAGCTGGGACAGGGCCTCGTCTGGCTACACCTTC.

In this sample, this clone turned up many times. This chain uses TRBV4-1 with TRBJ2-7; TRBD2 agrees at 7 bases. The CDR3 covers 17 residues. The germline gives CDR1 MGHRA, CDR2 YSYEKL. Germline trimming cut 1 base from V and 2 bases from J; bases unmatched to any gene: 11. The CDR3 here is CASSQGGGLLETYEQYF. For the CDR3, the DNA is TGCGCCAGCAGCCAAGGGGGGGGACTGCTCGAGACCTACGAGCAGTACTTC.

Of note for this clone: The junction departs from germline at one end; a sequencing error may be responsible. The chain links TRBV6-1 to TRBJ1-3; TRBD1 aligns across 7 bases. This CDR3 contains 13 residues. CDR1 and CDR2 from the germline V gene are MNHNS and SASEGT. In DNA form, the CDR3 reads TGTGCCAGGGGGGACAGCTCTAGAAACACCATATATTTT. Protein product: CARGDSSRNTIYF.

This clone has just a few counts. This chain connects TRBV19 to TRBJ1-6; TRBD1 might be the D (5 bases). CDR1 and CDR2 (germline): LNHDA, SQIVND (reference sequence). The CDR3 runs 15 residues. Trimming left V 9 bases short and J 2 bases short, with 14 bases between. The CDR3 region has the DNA TGTGCCAGCAGGCTTACAGGACCCTATAATTCACCCCTCCACTTT. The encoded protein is CASRLTGPYNSPLHF.

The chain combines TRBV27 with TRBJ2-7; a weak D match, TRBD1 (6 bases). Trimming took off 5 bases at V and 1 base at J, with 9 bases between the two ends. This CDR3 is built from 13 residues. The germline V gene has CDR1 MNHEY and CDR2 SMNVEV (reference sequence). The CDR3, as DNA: TGTGCCAGCAGTGGGGGCCCTTCCTACGAGCAGTACTTC. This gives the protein CASSGGPSYEQYF.

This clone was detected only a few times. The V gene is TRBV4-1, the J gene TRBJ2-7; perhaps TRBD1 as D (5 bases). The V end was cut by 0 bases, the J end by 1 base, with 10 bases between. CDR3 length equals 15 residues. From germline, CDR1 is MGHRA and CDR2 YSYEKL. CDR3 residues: CASSQEYRSSYEQYF. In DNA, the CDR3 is TGCGCCAGCAGCCAAGAGTACAGGAGTTCCTACGAGCAGTACTTC.

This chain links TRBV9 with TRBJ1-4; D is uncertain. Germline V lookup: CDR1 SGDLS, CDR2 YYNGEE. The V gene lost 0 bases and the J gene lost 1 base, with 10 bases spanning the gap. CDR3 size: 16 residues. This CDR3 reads CASSVGWAGTNEKLFF. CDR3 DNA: TGTGCCAGCAGCGTAGGCTGGGCAGGAACTAATGAAAAACTGTTTTTT.